These 27 T cell receptor beta chains came from one sample sequenced in a study of cytomegalovirus exposure and HLA in healthy donors. PCR involved 60 Vbeta and 13 Jbeta primers. The data were produced by immunoSEQ multiplex PCR, yet TCRdb's version contains in-frame clones alone and is incomplete. The top ten clones hold around 4.3% of a sample with 140,000 to 150,000 clones, approximately 80% of them seen once. Sequencing was performed on PBMCs. All receptors come from a man between 40 and 49 years old in good health and CMV-seronegative.

The chain joins TRBV6-5 to TRBJ1-1; D is undetermined. V lost 5 bases, J lost 11 bases, and 12 bases lay in between. This CDR3 is 11 amino acids long. Germline V gene data show CDR1 as MNHEY and CDR2 as SVGAGI. Written as DNA, the CDR3 is TGTGCCAGCAGTACGGGGTTAGGGGCTTTCTTT. This encodes CASSTGLGAFF.

The V call is TRBV7-9, the J call TRBJ1-1; tentative D call: TRBD1 (6 bases). V dropped 5 bases and J dropped 2 bases, with 12 bases sitting between them. The CDR3 contains 14 residues. The germline gives CDR1 SEHNR, CDR2 FQNEAQ (reference sequence). CDR3: CASSVTGRNTEAFF. CDR3 DNA: TGTGCCAGCAGCGTCACAGGGCGCAACACTGAAGCTTTCTTT.

This clone appeared a single time. The chain is built from TRBV11-2 and TRBJ1-3; D is perhaps TRBD1 (6 bases). The V and J ends lost 8 bases and 9 bases respectively, with 20 bases between them. From germline, CDR1 is SGHAT and CDR2 FQNNGV. This CDR3 region has 14 residues. The CDR3 DNA follows: TGTGCCAGCGGCGGGGGCACGCCTGGGCCCACCATATATTTT. Amino acids: CASGGGTPGPTIYF.

The chain joins TRBV7-8 to TRBJ1-6; D is possibly TRBD1 (5 bases). Trimming removed 4 bases from V and 13 bases from J, with 20 bases in between. In germline, CDR1 is SGHVS, CDR2 FQNEAQ. CDR3 length: 15 residues. The DNA of the CDR3 is TGTGCCAGCAGCTCCGCAGGGTCAAACCACTCCCCCCTCCACTTT. The encoded protein is CASSSAGSNHSPLHF.

This clone has only one observation. V is TRBV6-4 and J is TRBJ2-7, with D possibly being TRBD2 (5 bases). Per germline, CDR1 MRHNA and CDR2 SNTAGT. The CDR3 covers 15 residues. V was clipped by 3 bases and J by 0 bases, with 12 bases between them. The CDR3 nucleotides read TGTGCCAGCAGTGAGGGAATAGGGAGCTCCTACGAGCAGTACTTC. It specifies CASSEGIGSSYEQYF.

The rearrangement links TRBV6-1 to TRBJ2-3; unclear D gene. Germline CDR1 MNHNS, CDR2 SASEGT. The CDR3 extends over 15 amino acids. V lost 7 bases, J lost 5 bases, and 19 bases lay in between. CDR3 DNA sequence: TGTGCCAGCACCCATCCGATAAGGCCGGGAGATACGCAGTATTTT. The encoded protein is CASTHPIRPGDTQYF.

This sequence joins TRBV4-2 and TRBJ1-1; TRBD1 agrees at 8 bases. The CDR3 contains 16 residues. CDR1 is LGHNA, CDR2 YNFKEQ, per germline. With V trimmed by 1 base and J by 1 base, 5 bases remained unmatched. CDR3: CASSQVSGTGNTEAFF. CDR3 nucleotide sequence: TGTGCCAGCAGCCAAGTCTCCGGGACAGGGAACACTGAAGCTTTCTTT.

The chain is built from TRBV5-1 and TRBJ1-5; D call uncertain. The CDR3 sequence is 15 residues long. V dropped 4 bases and J dropped 2 bases, with 13 bases sitting between them. Germline CDR1 SGHRS, CDR2 YFSETQ. DNA for the CDR3: TGCGCCAGCAGCCCGACCACCGGGGGCAATCAGCCCCAGCATTTT. This gives the protein CASSPTTGGNQPQHF. The full variable domain, rest sourced from reference TRBV5-1 and TRBJ1-5, is KAGVTQTPRYLIKTRGQQVTLSCSPISGHRSVSWYQQTPGQGLQFLFEYFSETQRNKGNFPGRFSGRQFSNSRSEMNVSTLELGDSALYLCASSPTTGGNQPQHFGDGTRLSIL.

This clone has only a few counts. The chain uses TRBV19 and TRBJ1-1; D unresolved. Germline CDR1 LNHDA, CDR2 SQIVND (reference sequence). CDR3 length: 14 amino acids. V shed 7 bases and J shed 1 base, with 13 bases lying between them. Written as DNA, the CDR3 is TGTGCCAGTATAGAGGGTTTGAGGAACACTGAAGCTTTCTTT. It translates to CASIEGLRNTEAFF.

The chain carries TRBV7-9 and TRBJ2-5; 11 bases agree with TRBD2. The trim removed 9 bases at V and 1 base at J, leaving 4 bases unmatched. The CDR3 has 14 amino acids. Germline-derived CDR1 and CDR2 are SEHNR and FQNEAQ (reference sequence). The CDR3 loop reads CASIAGGPQETQYF. The CDR3 DNA is TGTGCCAGTATAGCGGGGGGGCCCCAAGAGACCCAGTACTTC.

The rearrangement uses TRBV11-3 and TRBJ2-1; TRBD1 matches at 7 bases. Germline V CDR1 and CDR2: SGHNT, YENEEA. V lost 4 bases, J lost 8 bases, and 5 bases stayed unmatched. The CDR3 contains 13 residues. The CDR3 region is CASSYTGDDEQFF. In DNA, the CDR3 is TGTGCCAGCAGCTATACAGGGGACGATGAGCAGTTCTTC.

J is TRBJ1-2 and V is TRBV15; TRBD1 aligns across 8 bases. Germline V gene sequence: CDR1 LNHNV, CDR2 YYDKDF (reference sequence). The trim removed 3 bases at V and 5 bases at J, leaving 8 bases unmatched. The CDR3 runs 15 residues. Written as DNA, the CDR3 is TGTGCCACCAGCAGGGGAGGACAGGGCCGTTATGGCTACACCTTC. This translates into CATSRGGQGRYGYTF.

CDR3 nucleotides: TGTGCCAGCAGCGTAGGACAGGAGAATTCACCCCTCCACTTT. Translation gives CASSVGQENSPLHF. The chain uses TRBV9 and TRBJ1-6, with TRBD1 as a possible D gene (6 bases). The CDR3 sequence is 14 residues long. Trimming cost V 0 bases and J 7 bases, with 8 bases left between them. Germline V gene data show CDR1 as SGDLS and CDR2 as YYNGEE. Full variable domain (missing parts from reference TRBV9 and TRBJ1-6): DSGVTQTPKHLITATGQRVTLRCSPRSGDLSVYWYQQSLDQGLQFLIQYYNGEERAKGNILERFSAQQFPDLHSELNLSSLELGDSALYFCASSVGQENSPLHFGNGTRLTVT.

This sequence joins TRBV12-5 and TRBJ2-3; 9 bases agree with TRBD1. Unmatched junction bases numbered 2, after V lost 3 bases and J lost 1 base. This CDR3 spans 15 amino acids. Germline CDR1 and CDR2: LGHNT and FRNRAP. CDR3 coding DNA: TGTGCTAGTGGTTTCCGGGACAGGGGCACAGATACGCAGTATTTT. Translation gives CASGFRDRGTDTQYF.

The table lists this clone with a count of one. The chain employs TRBV6-6 and TRBJ1-3; a weak D match, TRBD1 (5 bases). CDR1 and CDR2 (germline): MNHNY, SVGAGI (reference sequence). The CDR3 totals 15 residues. The germline V and J ends were trimmed by 4 bases and 0 bases, with 10 bases remaining between them. CDR3 DNA sequence: TGTGCCAGCAGTTTTGACAGTTTCTCTGGAAACACCATATATTTT. As protein: CASSFDSFSGNTIYF.

The chain joins TRBV28 to TRBJ1-6; D not resolved. V lost 8 bases and J 10 bases, leaving 15 bases between the germline ends. The CDR3 loop spans 13 amino acids. The germline gives CDR1 MDHEN, CDR2 SYDVKM. The CDR3, as DNA: TGTGCCAGCTCGGGGAGCTTTGACTCACCCCTCCACTTT. Translation gives CASSGSFDSPLHF.

This clone has just a few counts. The chain joins TRBV5-1 to TRBJ1-1; the match to TRBD1 covers 11 bases. The CDR3 loop spans 16 amino acids. Losses at the gene ends were 3 bases for V and 5 bases for J; bases not matched to a gene: 9. Per the germline V gene, CDR1 is SGHRS and CDR2 is YFSETQ. The CDR3 DNA follows: TGCGCCAGCAGCTCCCGGGACAGGGGGTTAGGTACTGAAGCTTTCTTT. Translation: CASSSRDRGLGTEAFF.

The rearrangement joins TRBV5-6 to TRBJ1-2, with a tentative D call TRBD1 (6 bases). The V end was cut by 1 base, the J end by 4 bases, with 14 bases between. The CDR3 extends over 15 amino acids. The V gene's germline CDR1 is SGHDT and CDR2 YYEEEE. CDR3 bases: TGTGCCAGCAGCTTGCGGGGGGGCGCAGGCTATGGCTACACCTTC. It codes for CASSLRGGAGYGYTF.

V is TRBV5-1 and J is TRBJ2-5; D is perhaps TRBD1 (5 bases). CDR1 is SGHRS, CDR2 YFSETQ, per germline. V shed 0 bases and J shed 5 bases, with 11 bases lying between them. CDR3 length: 14 amino acids. CDR3 loop: CASSLAVGRETQYF. CDR3 DNA: TGCGCCAGCAGCTTGGCGGTGGGGCGGGAGACCCAGTACTTC.

The chain uses TRBV27 and TRBJ1-1, with a tentative D call TRBD1 (6 bases). The germline V gene encodes CDR1 MNHEY and CDR2 SMNVEV (reference sequence). V lost 3 bases to trimming and J lost 4 bases, with 12 bases between them. This CDR3 spans 14 amino acids. The CDR3 DNA reads as TGTGCCAGCAGTTTCAGGACAGAGGGCACTGAAGCTTTCTTT. Translated, it gives CASSFRTEGTEAFF.

The gene calls are TRBV7-9 and TRBJ2-7; 10 bases map to TRBD1. Germline-derived CDR1 and CDR2 are SEHNR and FQNEAQ (reference sequence). V shed 4 bases, J shed 2 bases, and the junction held 2 bases outside the gene matches. CDR3 size: 14 residues. DNA for the CDR3: TGTGCCAGCAGCTACGGGACAGGGGCCTACGAGCAGTACTTC. Amino acid sequence: CASSYGTGAYEQYF. Drawing the rest from reference TRBV7-9 and TRBJ2-7, the complete variable domain is DTGVSQNPRHKITKRGQNVTFRCDPISEHNRLYWYRQTLGQGPEFLTYFQNEAQLEKSRLLSDRFSAERPKGSFSTLEIQRTEQGDSAMYLCASSYGTGAYEQYFGPGTRLTVT.

This clone was detected only once. A single base separates this from a much larger clone, so it may be a read error. The chain employs TRBV4-1 and TRBJ1-5, with 8 bases aligning to TRBD1. The length of the CDR3 is 15 residues. Germline trimming cut 0 bases from V and 3 bases from J; bases unmatched to any gene: 1. CDR1 and CDR2 (germline): MGHRA, YSYEKL. The CDR3 protein is CASSQDRGPNQPQHF. Here the CDR3 DNA reads TGCGCCAGCAGCCAAGACAGGGGGCCCAATCAGCCCCAGCATTTT.

The V gene is TRBV27, the J gene TRBJ1-2, with unresolved D. The V gene lost 2 bases and the J gene lost 8 bases, with 15 bases spanning the gap. Germline CDR1 reads MNHEY; CDR2 reads SMNVEV (reference sequence). The CDR3 runs 14 residues. The CDR3 reads CASSLGSRAQGYTF. CDR3 nucleotides: TGTGCCAGCAGTTTAGGATCGAGGGCTCAAGGCTACACCTTC.

The CDR3 loop is CASSSDRQSGRQPQHF. The CDR3 DNA follows: TGTGCCAGCAGCTCTGATAGGCAGAGCGGAAGGCAGCCCCAGCATTTT. The chain recombines TRBV7-2 with TRBJ1-5; D is uncertain. This CDR3 is 16 amino acids long. From germline, CDR1 is SGHTA and CDR2 FQGNSA. V lost 4 bases and J 7 bases, leaving 20 bases between the germline ends.

The chain carries TRBV2 and TRBJ1-1; 7 bases align to TRBD1. The CDR3 spans 14 residues. V gave up 5 bases and J gave up 11 bases; unmatched junction bases: 14. Germline V gene sequence: CDR1 SNHLY, CDR2 FYNNEI. CDR3 region: CASSHRQGSGEAFF. The CDR3 nucleotides are TGTGCCAGCAGTCACCGACAGGGTAGCGGTGAGGCTTTCTTT.

The gene calls are TRBV7-2 and TRBJ2-1, with 12 positions matching TRBD2. Germline V gives CDR1 SGHTA, CDR2 FQGNSA. V dropped 5 bases and J dropped 4; count of bases not matched to a gene: 3. The CDR3 runs 15 residues. For the CDR3, the DNA is TGTGCCAGCAGCCAAACTAGCGGGGGGTACAATGAGCAGTTCTTC. Residues: CASSQTSGGYNEQFF. The full variable domain, completed using reference TRBV7-2 and TRBJ2-1, is GAGVSQSPSNKVTEKGKDVELRCDPISGHTALYWYRQSLGQGLEFLIYFQGNSAPDKSGLPSDRFSAERTGGSVSTLTIQRTQQEDSAVYLCASSQTSGGYNEQFFGPGTRLTVL.

The chain is built from TRBV19 and TRBJ2-5, with a weak D call TRBD1 (5 bases). This CDR3 contains 15 residues. V was clipped by 3 bases and J by 2 bases, with 13 bases between them. Per germline, CDR1 LNHDA and CDR2 SQIVND (reference sequence). CDR3 DNA: TGTGCCAGTAGTATGTTTGGAACAGGTCAAGAGACCCAGTACTTC. Translated: CASSMFGTGQETQYF.